Presented here are 10 T cell receptor beta chains from one specimen sequenced in a study of CD8 T cells in ankylosing spondylitis. TCRdb re-called the 5' RACE reads through MiXCR, storing one row per CDR3 protein. Of around 18,000 distinct CDR3 sequences listed, roughly 8.2% are singletons. Sequenced material: blood. Source of these receptors: a male donor with ankylosing spondylitis or in good health (not recorded which).

Many counts were recorded for this clonotype. The CDR3 here is CASSPNVYEQFF. The CDR3 DNA reads TGTGCCAGCAGCCCGAACGTTTATGAGCAGTTCTTC. The chain links TRBV7-8 to TRBJ2-1; no firm D call. Germline CDR1 and CDR2: SGHVS and FQNEAQ. The CDR3 length is 12 residues. The germline V and J ends were trimmed by 5 bases and 8 bases, with 10 bases remaining between them.

The CDR3 region has the DNA TGTGCCAGCAGTTCCGGGACAGTCGGAACCGGGGAGCTGTTTTTT. Protein product: CASSSGTVGTGELFF. V is TRBV7-8 and J is TRBJ2-2, with 7 positions matching TRBD1. Germline loops: CDR1 SGHVS, CDR2 FQNEAQ. V shed 6 bases and J 5 bases; nucleotides not matched to a gene: 9. CDR3 length equals 15 residues. The whole variable domain, remainder taken from reference TRBV7-8 and TRBJ2-2, is GAGVSQSPRYKVAKRGQDVALRCDPISGHVSLFWYQQALGQGPEFLTYFQNEAQLDKSGLPSDRFFAERPEGSVSTLKIQRTQQEDSAVYLCASSSGTVGTGELFFGEGSRLTVL.

This clonotype was counted many times. The chain employs TRBV4-1 and TRBJ2-7; D gene ambiguous. V lost 0 bases and J 4 bases, leaving 22 bases between the germline ends. This CDR3 is 18 amino acids long. In germline, CDR1 is MGHRA, CDR2 YSYEKL. CDR3 residues: CASSQDSLSLGGTYEQYF. In nucleotides, the CDR3 is TGCGCCAGCAGCCAAGATTCCCTCAGTCTGGGCGGAACTTACGAGCAGTACTTC.

This clonotype showed up many times. This chain uses TRBV28 with TRBJ2-2; 14 bases map to TRBD2. The germline CDR1 and CDR2 sequences are MDHEN and SYDVKM. The junction had 10 bases not matched to a gene; V was cut back by 7 bases and J by 3 bases. The CDR3 loop spans 18 amino acids. The CDR3 DNA is TGTGCCAGCAAGGGGACTAGCGGGGGAGCTATTCACACCGGGGAGCTGTTTTTT. It codes for CASKGTSGGAIHTGELFF.

This clonotype was counted ten times or more. This chain links TRBV7-2 with TRBJ2-3; 8 bases line up with TRBD2. CDR3 length equals 15 residues. V lost 4 bases, J lost 4 bases, and 7 bases stayed unmatched. Germline CDR1 is SGHTA and CDR2 is FQGNSA. The chain's CDR3 is CASSSPGLVSDTQYF. CDR3 in DNA: TGTGCCAGCAGCTCTCCGGGACTAGTGTCAGATACGCAGTATTTT.

The CDR3: CASSLRRGNTGELFF. The DNA for the CDR3 is TGTGCCAGCAGTTTGAGAAGGGGGAACACCGGGGAGCTGTTTTTT. J is TRBJ2-2 and V is TRBV28; possible D gene TRBD1, 5 bases. CDR1 is MDHEN and CDR2 is SYDVKM in the germline V gene. Trimming shortened V by 3 bases and J by 1 base, and 9 bases separated the two germline ends. The CDR3 extends over 15 amino acids. Full variable domain (rest looked up from reference TRBV28 and TRBJ2-2): DVKVTQSSRYLVKRTGEKVFLECVQDMDHENMFWYRQDPGLGLRLIYFSYDVKMKEKGDIPEGYSVSREKKERFSLILESASTNQTSMYLCASSLRRGNTGELFFGEGSRLTVL.

This clonotype turned up a few times. J is TRBJ2-7 and V is TRBV5-6; D not resolved. The V gene's germline CDR1 is SGHDT and CDR2 YYEEEE. V was shortened by 1 base and J by 7 bases, with 15 bases between the two germline ends. The CDR3 is made up of 14 amino acids. The CDR3 nucleotides are TGTGCCAGCAGCTTGAGACTCCAACTGCGGGAGCAGTACTTC. It yields the protein CASSLRLQLREQYF.

This clonotype was detected only a few times. V usage is TRBV12-3 or TRBV12-4 and J usage is TRBJ2-1, with TRBD1 as a possible D gene (6 bases). The ends were cut back, 7 bases at V and 9 bases at J, with 16 bases in the middle. The CDR3 runs to 13 residues. CDR3 region: CASTEGERAEQFF. As DNA, the CDR3 is TGTGCCAGCACCGAGGGGGAACGGGCTGAGCAGTTCTTC.

This clonotype was recorded at least ten times. V and J are TRBV27 and TRBJ2-2, with a weak D call TRBD1 (6 bases). Germline V gives CDR1 MNHEY, CDR2 SMNVEV (reference sequence). V was cut by 0 bases and J by 0 bases, with 11 bases left in between. The CDR3 length is 17 residues. The CDR3 nucleotides are TGTGCCAGCAGTTTATCCCCGACAGGAACGAACACCGGGGAGCTGTTTTTT. This codes for CASSLSPTGTNTGELFF.

CDR3 DNA: TGTGCCAGCAAAAAGTGGGAGGGCAGATTGAACACCGGGGAGCTGTTTTTT. Its translation is CASKKWEGRLNTGELFF. The chain employs TRBV7-2 and TRBJ2-2; 7 nucleotides match TRBD2. The germline gives CDR1 SGHTA, CDR2 FQGNSA. Trimming removed 7 bases from V and 1 base from J; junction bases left unmatched: 12. The length of the CDR3 is 17 residues.